This TCR beta chain was profiled in a study of neurological immune-mediated disorders. TCRdb reprocessed the 5' RACE reads with MiXCR, giving one entry per CDR3 protein. Of under 65,000 distinct CDR3 sequences detected, under 30% appear once; the ten largest clones hold 4.6%. In germline, CDR1 is MGHRA, CDR2 YSYEKL. The CDR3 has 15 residues. The junction had 3 bases not matched to a gene; V was cut back by 4 bases and J by 0 bases. Time point here: technical triplicate 2. By frequency in the sample, this clonotype is medium-sized. The chain carries TRBV4-1 and TRBJ2-5, with TRBD2 matching over 9 bases. The source material was PBMCs. The TCR comes from a man aged 55 to 70 with HTLV-1-associated myelopathy (HAM/TSP). In nucleotides, the CDR3 is TGCGCCAGCAGCCTAGCGGGGGTTTACCAAGAGACCCAGTACTTC. Protein product: CASSLAGVYQETQYF.